These T cell receptor beta chains were read from a single sample in a study of cytomegalovirus exposure and HLA in healthy donors. Using immunoSEQ multiplex PCR, the repertoire was profiled, and TCRdb retains in-frame clones only, with some absent. Of about 160,000 clones in the sample, around four fifths are singletons; the top ten hold about 11%. Specimen: PBMCs. The receptors shown here come from a man aged 45-65 years in good health and CMV-seropositive. Both conserved end residues are part of each CDR3. A D gene is named only where the DNA matches it firmly. Where a row states a size, it is once, few, many or the class of an expanded clone; other rows omit it.

cdr3_aa | cdr3_nt | d_call | v_call | clone_size | j_call
CASSYVRGTSGRRGHNEQFF | TGTGCCAGCAGCTATGTTAGGGGGACTAGCGGGAGGAGGGGTCACAATGAGCAGTTCTTC | TRBD2 | TRBV7-3 | . | TRBJ2-1
CASSLSKETQETQYF | TGTGCCAGCAGCTTATCGAAGGAGACCCAAGAGACCCAGTACTTC | . | TRBV7-2 | few | TRBJ2-5
CASSTGRVQETQYF | TGTGCCAGCAGCACCGGCAGGGTACAAGAGACCCAGTACTTC | . | TRBV4-2 | . | TRBJ2-5
CASGLAGPEDTQYF | TGTGCCAGCGGACTAGCGGGACCCGAGGATACGCAGTATTTT | TRBD2 | TRBV19 | once | TRBJ2-3
CARRDRYSNQPQHF | TGTGCCAGGAGGGACAGATATAGCAATCAGCCCCAGCATTTT | . | TRBV21-1 | . | TRBJ1-5
CASSGGGRPDTQYF | TGCGCCAGCAGCGGAGGGGGCCGTCCAGATACGCAGTATTTT | . | TRBV5-1 | . | TRBJ2-3
CASRPTSNSPNYGYTF | TGTGCCAGTAGACCGACATCAAACTCTCCTAACTATGGCTACACCTTC | . | TRBV19 | . | TRBJ1-2
CASTTGQGPTDTQYF | TGTGCCAGCACGACGGGACAGGGCCCCACAGATACGCAGTATTTT | TRBD1 | TRBV28 | . | TRBJ2-3
CASSESQPQHF | TGTGCCAGCAGTGAGAGTCAGCCCCAGCATTTT | . | TRBV6-1 | . | TRBJ1-5
CAWGLAGSGNTIYF | TGTGCCTGGGGACTGGCAGGCTCTGGAAACACCATATATTTT | . | TRBV30 | once | TRBJ1-3
CASSLGEDTPLHF | TGTGCCAGCAGCTTGGGGGAGGATACACCCCTCCACTTT | . | TRBV13 | once | TRBJ1-6
CASSAGGQGYEQYF | TGTGCCAGCAGCGCGGGGGGACAGGGATACGAGCAGTACTTC | TRBD1 | TRBV9 | . | TRBJ2-7
CASKKIGGPYEQYF | TGTGCCAGCAAGAAAATAGGGGGACCATACGAGCAGTACTTC | . | TRBV6-5 | . | TRBJ2-7
CASSPETSTNYGYTF | TGTGCCAGCTCACCGGAGACGAGTACTAACTATGGCTACACCTTC | . | TRBV18 | . | TRBJ1-2
CASRAVASYEQYF | TGTGCCAGCAGGGCTGTCGCCTCCTACGAGCAGTACTTC | . | TRBV5-6 | . | TRBJ2-7
CASSPRRSGGAADTQYF | TGTGCCAGCAGCCCACGGAGAAGCGGGGGGGCAGCAGATACGCAGTATTTT | TRBD2 | TRBV9 | . | TRBJ2-3
CASSPTQGAIQYF | TGTGCCAGCAGCCCCACACAGGGTGCAATTCAGTACTTC | . | TRBV7-6 | . | TRBJ2-4
CASSRATYNEQFF | TGTGCCTCTAGCCGGGCTACCTACAATGAGCAGTTCTTC | . | TRBV30 | . | TRBJ2-1